This T cell receptor (beta chain) was obtained from a study of T-cell memory formation after mild COVID-19. Study-wide background: Each donor largely had its own TCR clusters.

Study-level results: The pre-infection memory compartment contained some responding clones, suggesting cross-reactive memory joined.

Comments on this clonotype: Its antigen is not identified.

MiXCR, run by TCRdb on the 5' RACE reads, gives a single entry per CDR3 protein. The sample holds approximately 350,000 distinct CDR3 sequences, 10% to 15% seen once. Sequencing was performed on PBMCs or a T cell subset sorted from them (not recorded which). The source is a man aged 18-30 years who had mild COVID-19 (a few samples of this study predate the infection). Cell type and time point are not known.

The CDR3 sequence: CASSRRDRGAGLMNTEAFF. CDR3 nucleotides: TGTGCCAGCAGCCGCCGGGACAGGGGGGCCGGACTCATGAACACTGAAGCTTTCTTT. This sequence joins TRBV12-3 or TRBV12-4 and TRBJ1-1; 11 positions match TRBD1. Unmatched junction bases numbered 15, after V lost 6 bases and J lost 0 bases. This CDR3 spans 19 amino acids.